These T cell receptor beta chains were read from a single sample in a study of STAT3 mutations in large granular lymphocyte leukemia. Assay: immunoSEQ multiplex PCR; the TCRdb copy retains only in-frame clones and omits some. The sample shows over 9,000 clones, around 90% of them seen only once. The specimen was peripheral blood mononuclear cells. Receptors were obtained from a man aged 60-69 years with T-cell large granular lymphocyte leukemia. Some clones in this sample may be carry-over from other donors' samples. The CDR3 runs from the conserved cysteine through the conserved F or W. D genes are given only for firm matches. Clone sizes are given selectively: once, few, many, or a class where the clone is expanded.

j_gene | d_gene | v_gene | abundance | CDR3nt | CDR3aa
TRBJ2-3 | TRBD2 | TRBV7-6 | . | TGTGCCAGCAGCTCAGGTAGCGGGGCAGATACGCAGTATTTT | CASSSGSGADTQYF
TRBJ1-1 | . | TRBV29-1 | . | TGCAGCGTTGGGCAGAGTGACACTGAAGCTTTCTTT | CSVGQSDTEAFF
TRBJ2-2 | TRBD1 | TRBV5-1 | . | TGCGCCAGTTCCGCGCTGGGACAGGGAGATTCCGGGGAGCTGTTTTTT | CASSALGQGDSGELFF
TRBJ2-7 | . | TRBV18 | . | TGTGCCAGCTCATTGGGCTCCCGAGGGTACGAGCAGTACTTC | CASSLGSRGYEQYF
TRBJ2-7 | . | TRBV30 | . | TGTGCCTGGAGTGTAGGTCGACAGAACGAGCAGTACTTC | CAWSVGRQNEQYF
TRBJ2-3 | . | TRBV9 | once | TGTGCCAGCAGCCCCCGGACTAACACAGATACGCAGTATTTT | CASSPRTNTDTQYF
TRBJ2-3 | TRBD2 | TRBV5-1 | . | TGCGCCAGCAGCTTGGAAGTAGCGGGAGCAGATACGCAGTATTTT | CASSLEVAGADTQYF
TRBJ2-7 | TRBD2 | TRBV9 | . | TGTGCCAGCAGCGTAGGGGCTAGCGGGCCGACGACCGAGCAGTACTTC | CASSVGASGPTTEQYF
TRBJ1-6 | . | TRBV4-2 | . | TGTGCCAGCAGCCAAGAGACGGGAAATTCACCCCTCCACTTT | CASSQETGNSPLHF
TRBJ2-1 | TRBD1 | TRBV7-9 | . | TGTGCCAGCAGCTTAGTGGGCAGGGGGAATGAGCAGTTCTTC | CASSLVGRGNEQFF
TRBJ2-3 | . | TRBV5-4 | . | TGTGCCAGCAGCTTCGGCGGCGGGACTCGCTCGGGGACAGATACGCAGTATTTT | CASSFGGGTRSGTDTQYF
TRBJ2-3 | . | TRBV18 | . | TGTGCCAGCTCACCCCTGGAGGGTAGCACAGATACGCAGTATTTT | CASSPLEGSTDTQYF
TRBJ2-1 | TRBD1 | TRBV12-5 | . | TGTGCTAGTGGGTCAGGGGGATATGACAATGAGCAGTTCTTC | CASGSGGYDNEQFF
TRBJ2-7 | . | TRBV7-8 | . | TGTGCCAGCAGCTTAGAAGGTTGGGAGCAGTACTTC | CASSLEGWEQYF
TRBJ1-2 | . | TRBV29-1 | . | TGCAGCGTAAAGTTGGCAGGCACCTATGGCTACACCTTC | CSVKLAGTYGYTF
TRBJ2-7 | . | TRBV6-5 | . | TGTGCCAGCACGGAGGGGACAGCGGTCGGCGAGCAGTACTTC | CASTEGTAVGEQYF
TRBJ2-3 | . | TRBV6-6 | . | TGTGCCAGCAGTTTTCAGCCCGATACGCAGTATTTT | CASSFQPDTQYF
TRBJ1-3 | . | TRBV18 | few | TGTGCCAGCTCCTCAGGGATTGGAAACACCATATATTTT | CASSSGIGNTIYF
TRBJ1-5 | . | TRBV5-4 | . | TGTGCCAGCAGCTTGGGGTTGGGCAATCAGCCCCAGCATTTT | CASSLGLGNQPQHF
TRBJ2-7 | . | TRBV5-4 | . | TGTGCCAGCAGCTTTGGGCAGGGGTCCTACGAGCAGTACTTC | CASSFGQGSYEQYF
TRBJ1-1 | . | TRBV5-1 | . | TGCGCCAGCAGCGTTGTCGGGCGCGACACTGAAGCTTTCTTT | CASSVVGRDTEAFF
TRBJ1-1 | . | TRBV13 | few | TGTGCCAGCAGCCTGGGGCGGGGATTAACTGAAGCTTTCTTT | CASSLGRGLTEAFF
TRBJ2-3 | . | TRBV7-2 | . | TGTGCCAGCAGCTTCCACGCCGGGGACCCTACAGATACGCAGTATTTT | CASSFHAGDPTDTQYF
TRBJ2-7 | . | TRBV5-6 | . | TGTGCCAGCAGCTTGGAGGAACACGAGCAGTACTTC | CASSLEEHEQYF
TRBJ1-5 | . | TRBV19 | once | TGTGCCAGTAGTGGCCGGGGGGGGAGCAATCAGCCCCAGCATTTT | CASSGRGGSNQPQHF
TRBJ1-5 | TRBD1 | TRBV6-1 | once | TGTGCCAGCAGTCCAGAGACAGGGCCGAATCAGCCCCAGCATTTT | CASSPETGPNQPQHF
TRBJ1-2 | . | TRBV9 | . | TGTGCCAGCAGCGTAGAGGGGGTGGGCGGCTACACCTTC | CASSVEGVGGYTF
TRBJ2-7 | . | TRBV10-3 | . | TGTGCCATCAGTGACGGAACCGGGACGGTGACCTACGAGCAGTACTTC | CAISDGTGTVTYEQYF
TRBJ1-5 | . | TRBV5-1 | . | TGCGCCAGCAGCTTAGGGGTCTCGGGCAATCAGCCCCAGCATTTT | CASSLGVSGNQPQHF
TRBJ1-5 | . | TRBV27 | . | TGTGCCAGCAGTTTCGACGGGAATCAGCCCCAGCATTTT | CASSFDGNQPQHF
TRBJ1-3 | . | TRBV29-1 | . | TGCAGCGGACATGGTGGAAACACCATATATTTT | CSGHGGNTIYF
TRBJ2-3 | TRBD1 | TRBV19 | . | TGTGCCAGTTGGGACAGGGAGGGAAATACGCAGTATTTT | CASWDREGNTQYF
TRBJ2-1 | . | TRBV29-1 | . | TGCAGCGGGTTACAGGGACGATCCTACAATGAGCAGTTCTTC | CSGLQGRSYNEQFF
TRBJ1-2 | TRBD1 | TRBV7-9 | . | TGTGCCAGTAAGCAAGCGGACAGGGAGGGCTATGGCTACACCTTC | CASKQADREGYGYTF
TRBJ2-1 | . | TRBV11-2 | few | TGTGCCAGCAGCCCTAGGGTACGGGATGAGCAGTTCTTC | CASSPRVRDEQFF
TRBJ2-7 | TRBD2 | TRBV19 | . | TGTGCCAGTAGTATACTTAGCGGGAGCTCCTACGAGCAGTACTTC | CASSILSGSSYEQYF
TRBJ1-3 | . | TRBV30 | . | TGTGCCTGGAGGGTACAGGGCTCTGGAAACACCATATATTTT | CAWRVQGSGNTIYF
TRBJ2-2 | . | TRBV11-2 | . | TGTGCCAGCAGCTTAGGAAGACAGGCCCGCGGGGAGCTGTTTTTT | CASSLGRQARGELFF
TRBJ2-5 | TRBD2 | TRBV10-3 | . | TGTGCCATCAGTGAGCCGGGGGGGACCCAGTACTTC | CAISEPGGTQYF
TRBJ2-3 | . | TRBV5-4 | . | TGTGCCAGCAGCTTACCCCTTTCGGGTACAGATACGCAGTATTTT | CASSLPLSGTDTQYF
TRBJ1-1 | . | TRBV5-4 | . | TGTGCCAGCAGCCGCGAAGCCTTGAACACTGAAGCTTTCTTT | CASSREALNTEAFF
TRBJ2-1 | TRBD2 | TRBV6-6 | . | TGTGCCAGCAGTACTCGGGGGACTAGACCGAACAATGAGCAGTTCTTC | CASSTRGTRPNNEQFF